One sample yielded the 3 T cell receptor beta chains listed below, sequenced in a study of T cell responses to AZD1222 COVID-19 vaccine. The table came from immunoSEQ multiplex PCR; TCRdb's copy has only in-frame clones and leaves some out. This table has 75,000 to 85,000 clones, 65% to 80% appearing once. The sample in question was peripheral blood, obtained 28 days after the second dose of the MenACWY control vaccine. These receptors all stem from an adult who received the MenACWY meningococcal vaccine as a control.

The chain links TRBV5-5 to TRBJ2-7; 9 bases line up with TRBD2. This CDR3 has 15 residues. The germline gives CDR1 SGHKS, CDR2 YYEKEE (reference sequence). The V gene end was trimmed by 1 base and the J gene end by 3 bases; junction bases not matched to a gene: 5. The CDR3 DNA follows: TGTGCCAGCAGCTTGAGACTAGCGGCTTACTACGAGCAGTACTTC. Translated: CASSLRLAAYYEQYF.

The V and J genes are TRBV11-2 and TRBJ1-1; TRBD1 might be the D (6 bases). There are 13 residues in the CDR3. Germline loops: CDR1 SGHAT, CDR2 FQNNGV. The ends were cut back, 5 bases at V and 4 bases at J, with 11 bases in the middle. CDR3 in DNA: TGTGCCAGCAGCAACAGGGTAGGCACTGAAGCTTTCTTT. Translation gives CASSNRVGTEAFF. Filled out from reference TRBV11-2 and TRBJ1-1, the complete variable domain reads EAGVAQSPRYKIIEKRQSVAFWCNPISGHATLYWYQQILGQGPKLLIQFQNNGVVDDSQLPKDRFSAERLKGVDSTLKIQPAKLEDSAVYLCASSNRVGTEAFFGQGTRLTVV.

This clone was seen just once. The genes are TRBV9 and TRBJ2-1; a possible D gene is TRBD1 (6 bases). Trimming removed 4 bases from V and 0 bases from J, with 17 bases in between. There are 17 residues in the CDR3. The germline CDR1 and CDR2 sequences are SGDLS and YYNGEE. CDR3 in amino acids: CASSQEGERSSYNEQFF. DNA for the CDR3: TGTGCCAGCAGCCAAGAGGGGGAGCGGAGCTCCTACAATGAGCAGTTCTTC.